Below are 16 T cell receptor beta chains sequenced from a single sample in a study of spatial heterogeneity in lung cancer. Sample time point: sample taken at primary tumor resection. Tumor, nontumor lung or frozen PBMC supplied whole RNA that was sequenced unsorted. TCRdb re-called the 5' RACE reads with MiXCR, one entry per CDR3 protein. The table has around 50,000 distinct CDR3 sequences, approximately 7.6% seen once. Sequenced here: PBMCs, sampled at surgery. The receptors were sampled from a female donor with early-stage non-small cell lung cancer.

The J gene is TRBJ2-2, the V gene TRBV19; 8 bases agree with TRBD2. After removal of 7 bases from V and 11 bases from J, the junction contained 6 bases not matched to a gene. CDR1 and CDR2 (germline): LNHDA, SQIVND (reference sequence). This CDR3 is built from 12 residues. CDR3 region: CASTGAGGELFF. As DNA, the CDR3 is TGTGCCAGTACGGGCGCGGGGGGTGAGCTGTTTTTT. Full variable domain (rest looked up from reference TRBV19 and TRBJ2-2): DGGITQSPKYLFRKEGQNVTLSCEQNLNHDAMYWYRQDPGQGLRLIYYSQIVNDFQKGDIAEGYSVSREKKESFPLTVTSAQKNPTAFYLCASTGAGGELFFGEGSRLTVL.

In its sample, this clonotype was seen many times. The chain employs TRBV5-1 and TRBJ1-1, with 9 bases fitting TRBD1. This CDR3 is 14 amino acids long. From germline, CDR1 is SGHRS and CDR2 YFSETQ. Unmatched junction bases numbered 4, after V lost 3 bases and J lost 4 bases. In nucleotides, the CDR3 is TGCGCCAGCAGCTACGGACAGGGGTCCACTGAAGCTTTCTTT. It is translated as CASSYGQGSTEAFF.

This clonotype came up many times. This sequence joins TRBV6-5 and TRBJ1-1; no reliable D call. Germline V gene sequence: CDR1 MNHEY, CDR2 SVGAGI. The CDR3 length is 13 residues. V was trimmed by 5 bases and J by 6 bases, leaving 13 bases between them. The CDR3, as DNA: TGTGCCAGCAGTACACTTCAGGTGTCTGAAGCTTTCTTT. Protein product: CASSTLQVSEAFF.

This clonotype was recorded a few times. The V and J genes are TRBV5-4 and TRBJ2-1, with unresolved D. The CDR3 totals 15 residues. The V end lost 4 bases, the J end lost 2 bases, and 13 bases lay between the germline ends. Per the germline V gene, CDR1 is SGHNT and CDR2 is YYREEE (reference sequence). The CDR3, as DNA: TGTGCCAGCAGCCCCCGGTCCTTCGCCTACAATGAGCAGTTCTTC. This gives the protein CASSPRSFAYNEQFF.

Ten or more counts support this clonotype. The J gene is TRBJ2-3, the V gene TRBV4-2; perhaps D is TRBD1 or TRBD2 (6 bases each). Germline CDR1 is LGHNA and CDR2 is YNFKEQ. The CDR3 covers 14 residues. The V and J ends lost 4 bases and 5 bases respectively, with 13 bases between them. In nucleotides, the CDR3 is TGTGCCAGCAGCCGGGGGGCTGCCGGAGATACGCAGTATTTT. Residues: CASSRGAAGDTQYF.

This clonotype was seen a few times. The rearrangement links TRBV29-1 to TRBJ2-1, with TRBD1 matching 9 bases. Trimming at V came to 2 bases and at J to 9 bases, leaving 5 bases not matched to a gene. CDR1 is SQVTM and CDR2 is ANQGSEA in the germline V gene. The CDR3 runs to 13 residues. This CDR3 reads CSVEMGQGTEQFF. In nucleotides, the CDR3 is TGCAGCGTTGAAATGGGACAGGGCACTGAGCAGTTCTTC.

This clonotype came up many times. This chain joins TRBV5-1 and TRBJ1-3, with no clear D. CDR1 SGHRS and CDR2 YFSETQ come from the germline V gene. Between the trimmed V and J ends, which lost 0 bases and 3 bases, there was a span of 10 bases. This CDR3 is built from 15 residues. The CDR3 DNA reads TGCGCCAGCAGCTTGGACCTGGGCCGTGGAAACACCATATATTTT. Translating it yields CASSLDLGRGNTIYF. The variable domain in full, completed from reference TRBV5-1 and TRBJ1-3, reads KAGVTQTPRYLIKTRGQQVTLSCSPISGHRSVSWYQQTPGQGLQFLFEYFSETQRNKGNFPGRFSGRQFSNSRSEMNVSTLELGDSALYLCASSLDLGRGNTIYFGEGSWLTVV.

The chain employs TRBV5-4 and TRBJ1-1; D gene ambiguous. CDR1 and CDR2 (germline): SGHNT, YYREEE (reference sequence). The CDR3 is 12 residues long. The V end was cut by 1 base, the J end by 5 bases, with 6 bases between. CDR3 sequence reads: CASSLQWTEAFF. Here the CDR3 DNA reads TGTGCCAGCAGCTTGCAGTGGACTGAAGCTTTCTTT. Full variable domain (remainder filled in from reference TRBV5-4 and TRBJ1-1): ETGVTQSPTHLIKTRGQQVTLRCSSQSGHNTVSWYQQALGQGPQFIFQYYREEENGRGNFPPRFSGLQFPNYSSELNVNALELDDSALYLCASSLQWTEAFFGQGTRLTVV.

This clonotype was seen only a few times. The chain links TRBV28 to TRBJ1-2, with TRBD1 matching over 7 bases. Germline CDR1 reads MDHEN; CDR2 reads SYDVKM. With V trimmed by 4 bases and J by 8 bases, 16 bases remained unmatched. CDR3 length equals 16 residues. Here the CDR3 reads CASSSFSGTAMSGYTF. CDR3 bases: TGTGCCAGCAGTTCTTTCTCCGGGACAGCCATGAGCGGCTACACCTTC.

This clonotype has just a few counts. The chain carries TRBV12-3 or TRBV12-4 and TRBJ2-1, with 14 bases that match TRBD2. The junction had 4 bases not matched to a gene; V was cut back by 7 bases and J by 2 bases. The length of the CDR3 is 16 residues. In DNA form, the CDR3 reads TGTGCCAGCACCAGGACTAGCGGGGGGACCTACAATGAGCAGTTCTTC. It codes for CASTRTSGGTYNEQFF.

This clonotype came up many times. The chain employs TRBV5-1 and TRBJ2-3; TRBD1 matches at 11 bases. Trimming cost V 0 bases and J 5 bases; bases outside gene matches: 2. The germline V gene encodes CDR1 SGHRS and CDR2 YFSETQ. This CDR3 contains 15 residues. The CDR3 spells CASSLEDRGLDTQYF. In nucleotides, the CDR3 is TGCGCCAGCAGCTTGGAGGACAGGGGGCTAGATACGCAGTATTTT.

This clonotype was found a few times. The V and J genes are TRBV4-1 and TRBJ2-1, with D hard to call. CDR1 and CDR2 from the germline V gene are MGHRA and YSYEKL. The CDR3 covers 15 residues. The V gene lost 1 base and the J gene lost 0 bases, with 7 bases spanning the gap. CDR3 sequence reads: CASSQGVSSYNEQFF. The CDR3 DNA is TGCGCCAGCAGCCAAGGGGTGAGCTCCTACAATGAGCAGTTCTTC.

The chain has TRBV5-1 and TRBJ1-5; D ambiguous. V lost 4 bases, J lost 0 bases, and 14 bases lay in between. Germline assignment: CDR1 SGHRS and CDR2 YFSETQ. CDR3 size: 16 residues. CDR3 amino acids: CASSQSGSPSNQPQHF. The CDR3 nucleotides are TGCGCCAGCAGCCAATCGGGGTCCCCTAGCAATCAGCCCCAGCATTTT.

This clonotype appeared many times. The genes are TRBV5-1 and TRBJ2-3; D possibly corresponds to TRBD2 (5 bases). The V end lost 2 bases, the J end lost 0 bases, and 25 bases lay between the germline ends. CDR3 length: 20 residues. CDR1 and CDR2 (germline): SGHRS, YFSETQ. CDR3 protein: CASSFVASSGSLRSTDTQYF. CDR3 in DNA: TGCGCCAGCAGCTTTGTAGCCTCGTCGGGGTCCCTCCGCAGCACAGATACGCAGTATTTT.

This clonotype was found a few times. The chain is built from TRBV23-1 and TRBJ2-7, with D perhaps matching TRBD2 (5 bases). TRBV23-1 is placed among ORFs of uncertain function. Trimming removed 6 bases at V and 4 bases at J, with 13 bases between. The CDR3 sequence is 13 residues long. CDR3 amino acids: CASRPWTEYEQYF. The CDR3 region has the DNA TGCGCCAGCAGACCCTGGACTGAGTACGAGCAGTACTTC.

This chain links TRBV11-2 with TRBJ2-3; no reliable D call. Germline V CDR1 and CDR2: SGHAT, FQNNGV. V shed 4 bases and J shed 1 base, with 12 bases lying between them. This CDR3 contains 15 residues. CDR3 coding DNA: TGTGCCAGCAGCTCAACAACTCTTGGCACAGATACGCAGTATTTT. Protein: CASSSTTLGTDTQYF.